Sequencing of this T cell receptor beta chain was carried out in a study of CD8+ T cells in alopecia areata (dated by TCRdb to between 2017 and 2018). At the level of the whole study: The treated patients took part in an open-label pilot trial in which moderate-to-severe alopecia areata was treated with oral tofacitinib at 5 to 10 mg twice daily. In both human patients and the C3H/HeJ mouse model, the study applied high-throughput TCRbeta sequencing to look at T cell clonal expansion in alopecia areata. Clonality in the scalp was compared among normal scalp (n=4), patchy alopecia areata scalp (n=8), and alopecia totalis/universalis scalp (n=8). Disease severity in treated patients was measured with the SALT score, which quantifies the percentage of affected scalp surface area. TCRbeta CDR3 regions were amplified by immunoSEQ multiplex PCR with 35 Vbeta forward and 13 Jbeta reverse primers. Biopsies were taken from tofacitinib-treated patients at baseline and at 4 and 24 weeks of treatment, and a later scalp biopsy was taken in several of the tofacitinib-treated patients. RNA came from the PAXgene miRNA kit for fixed scalp, the miRNeasy kit for PBMCs, and the RNeasy kit for mouse skin. Scalp tissue and sorted CD4+ and CD8+ peripheral blood T cells from patchy and totalis/universalis alopecia areata patients and from healthy controls were covered by human TCRbeta sequencing. Patients stayed on tofacitinib for 6 to 18 months and then had 6 months of follow-up off drug so that delayed response and recurrence could be assessed. What the research found in general, with its limitations: The treated cohort was small, with a single nonresponder, so links between baseline CD8+ expansion and response need larger studies. Compared with normal scalp, lesional scalp, particularly in alopecia totalis/universalis, had higher clonality and more expanded CD8+ clones, which suggests antigenic drive. Unlike mouse skin, where gammadelta T cells dominate, normal human skin contains resident alphabeta T cells that get sequenced too, which complicates analysis of the scalp TCR repertoire. Shared TCR sequences between patients were less evident than in mice, which may be partly attributable to HLA diversity in the patient population. Scalp clonality and the number of expanded CD8+ clones among the top 100 scalp clones were significantly decreased by tofacitinib. Many expanded lesional clones persisted in scalp and blood during tofacitinib treatment, which may partly explain relapse after stopping treatment.

The germline V gene encodes CDR1 ENHRY and CDR2 SYGVKD. Unmatched junction bases come to 14, with V trimmed by 10 bases and J by 5 bases. The CDR3 starts with the cysteine, ends with the phenylalanine, and has 15 residues. The CDR3 DNA has 45 bases and is translated from base 1. The time point tag for this specimen amounts to: about 25 weeks on oral tofacitinib. The sample's treatment or condition label, decoded: oral pan-JAK inhibitor, 5-10 mg twice daily. Lesional scalp punch biopsies and peripheral blood were obtained from alopecia areata patients. PBMCs were isolated by density centrifugation and stained for CD3, CD4 and CD8, after which CD4+ and CD8+ T cells were sorted on a FACSAria. The library was obtained by the immunoSEQ multiplex PCR assay. RNA was extracted from all samples and reverse transcribed into cDNA, which served as template for TCR sequencing. SuperScript III was used to make first-strand cDNA, primed with a 2:1 mix of oligo-dT and random hexamers. A synthetic immune receptor repertoire was used to gauge amplification bias, and whatever bias remained was removed computationally. In the paper's pipeline: Raw reads were preprocessed to remove errors, and CDR3 was defined according to IMGT conventions as the region from the conserved cysteine to phenylalanine. Clonality was calculated as 1 minus Shannon entropy normalized by log2 of the number of productive unique TCRs. CD4 or CD8 identity of scalp clones was inferred by cross-referencing scalp TCRbeta sequences with sorted blood CD4 and CD8 repertoires. TCRdb mirrors the immuneACCESS table, restricted to in-frame sequences. Some clones are absent from its copies; in checked studies, under half trace to an unresolved V gene, and the reason for the others is unknown. V, J and clone size were drawn from that table, and D and trimming were deduced from the DNA. This sample comprises some 42,000 clones, 80% to 95% of them detected only once. The ten largest clones capture approximately 20% of the sample.

Regarding this clone: There is no known antigen for this receptor. Base qualities are not at hand, and no much larger clone is one base apart.

The sequence links TRBV10-3 to TRBJ2-5; TRBD1 fits 9 bases in the junction. Sequences were derived from CD8+ T cells sorted from blood, sampled at week 24, from a patient treated with tofacitinib. The sequence was collected from a human donor with alopecia areata. The CDR3 amino acid sequence is: CASKGGDREMETQYF. DNA sequence: TGTGCCAGCAAGGGGGGGGACAGGGAGATGGAGACCCAGTACTTC.